This TCR beta chain was identified during a study of CD8+CD57+ T cells in acquired aplastic anemia. Study-level information: Each DNA sample taken from sorted CD4+ and CD8+ cells came to about 3.2 ug on average. Healthy donors yielded about 10.8 million CD4+ cell reads on average. Study results and limitations: The study identified under 30 CD8+ CDR3 sequences shared by patients and controls.

By its share, this clonotype is medium-sized. Its antigen remains unidentified. The TCR beta profiling, which covered VDJ combination and CDR3 sequence, was carried out using genomic DNA as the template. MiXCR, run by TCRdb on the reads, gives a single entry per CDR3 protein. The top ten clones hold approximately 4% of a sample with 400,000 to 450,000 distinct CDR3 sequences, 55% to 70% of them seen once. The CDR3 covers 13 residues. The V and J ends lost 7 bases and 5 bases, in that order; junction bases with no gene match: 8. Germline assignment: CDR1 SQVTM and CDR2 ANQGSEA. The sequenced sample consisted of sorted CD4+, CD8+, or CD8+CD57+ T cells (not recorded which) from PBMCs. The V call is TRBV29-1, the J call TRBJ2-1, with TRBD1 matching over 7 bases. The sequence came from a human donor in good health, serving as a control. CDR3 in DNA: TGCAGCGGAGGGACAGAGCGTAACAATGAGCAGTTCTTC. Its translation is CSGGTERNNEQFF.